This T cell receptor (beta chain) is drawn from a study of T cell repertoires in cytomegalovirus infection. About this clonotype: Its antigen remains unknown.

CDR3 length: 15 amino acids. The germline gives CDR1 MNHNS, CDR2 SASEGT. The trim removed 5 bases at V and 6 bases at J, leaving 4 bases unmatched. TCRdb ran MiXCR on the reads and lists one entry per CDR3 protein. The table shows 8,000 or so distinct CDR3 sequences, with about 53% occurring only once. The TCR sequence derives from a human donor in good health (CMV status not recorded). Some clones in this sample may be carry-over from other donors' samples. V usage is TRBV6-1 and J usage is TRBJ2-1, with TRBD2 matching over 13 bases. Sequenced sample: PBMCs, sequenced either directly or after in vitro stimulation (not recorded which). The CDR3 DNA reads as TGTGCCAGCAGTTCGACTAGCGGGAGGTCCAATGAGCAGTTCTTC. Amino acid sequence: CASSSTSGRSNEQFF.